This T cell receptor beta chain was captured by sequencing in a study of regulatory T cells in long-lasting Graves disease. Sequencing libraries for TCR beta were prepared with iRepertoire HTBI primers and Arm-PCR of CDR3 regions. MiXCR, run by TCRdb on the multiplex PCR reads, gives a single entry per CDR3 protein. This sample has 350,000 to 500,000 distinct CDR3 sequences; 16% occur once, and the top ten carry around 23%. Time point in this sample: newly diagnosed GD, antithyroid drugs for less than 3 months. PBMC-extracted RNA yielded the TCR library. This clonotype showed up just a few times. CDR3 length equals 16 residues. CDR1 is KGHDR and CDR2 is SFDVKD in the germline V gene. The trim removed 3 bases at V and 3 bases at J, leaving 6 bases unmatched. These data are also associated with another study on T cells in Graves' hyperthyroidism and ophthalmopathy. In that study: Stable disease denoted Graves' hyperthyroidism without ophthalmopathy progression within 18 months. Diagnoses were established using clinical symptoms, serum thyroxine and TRAb, thyroid ultrasound and orbital computed tomography. Blood also contained most expanded thyroid clonotypes above 0.001.

The origin of this receptor is a woman between 18 and 29 years old with Graves disease. This sample comprised peripheral blood mononuclear cells (PBMCs), obtained at new diagnosis, from a patient treated with antithyroid drugs. V is TRBV24-1 and J is TRBJ2-3; 9 bases fit TRBD2. Here the CDR3 DNA reads TGTGCCACCAGTGATCCGCTAGCGGGGTTAACAGATACGCAGTATTTT. This codes for CATSDPLAGLTDTQYF.